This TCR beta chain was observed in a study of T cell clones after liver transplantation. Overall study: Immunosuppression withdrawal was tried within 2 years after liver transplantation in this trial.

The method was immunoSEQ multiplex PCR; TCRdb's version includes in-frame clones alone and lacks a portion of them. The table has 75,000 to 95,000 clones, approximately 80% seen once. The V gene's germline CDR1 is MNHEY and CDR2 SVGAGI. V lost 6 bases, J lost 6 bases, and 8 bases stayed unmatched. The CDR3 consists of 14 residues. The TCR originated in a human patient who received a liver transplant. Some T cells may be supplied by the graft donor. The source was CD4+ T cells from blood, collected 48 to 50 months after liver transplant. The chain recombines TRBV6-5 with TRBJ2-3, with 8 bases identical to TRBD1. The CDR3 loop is CASSLGQGRDTQYF. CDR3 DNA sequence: TGTGCCAGCAGCCTCGGACAGGGTAGGGATACGCAGTATTTT.